A selection of T cell receptor beta chains follows, all from one sample in a study of cytomegalovirus exposure and HLA in healthy donors. The table came from immunoSEQ multiplex PCR; TCRdb's copy has only in-frame clones and leaves some out. This sample has around 210,000 clones, with approximately 81% found just once. Specimen: PBMCs. Receptors were obtained from a girl aged 2 to 10 in good health and CMV-seronegative. Each CDR3 is given with its conserved first and last residue. The D gene is left open where the match is weak. Size tells how often a clone was seen (once, few, many) or the class of an expanded clone, and some rows leave it out.

v_call	clone_size	j_call	d_call	cdr3_aa	cdr3_nt
TRBV5-1	-	TRBJ2-3	-	CASSLAIYTGTTDTQYF	TGCGCCAGCAGCTTGGCCATATATACCGGGACTACAGATACGCAGTATTTT
TRBV7-9	-	TRBJ1-3	-	CASSLYSFSGNTIYF	TGTGCCAGCAGCTTATACTCTTTCTCTGGAAACACCATATATTTT
TRBV4-2	-	TRBJ1-1	-	CASSHRENTEAFF	TGTGCCAGCAGCCACCGGGAGAACACTGAAGCTTTCTTT
TRBV10-1	-	TRBJ2-1	TRBD2	CASSESPLAADEQFF	TGCGCCAGCAGTGAGTCCCCACTAGCGGCGGATGAGCAGTTCTTC
TRBV9	-	TRBJ2-2	TRBD1	CASKGGQAGELFF	TGTGCCAGCAAAGGGGGCCAAGCCGGGGAGCTGTTTTTT
TRBV9	-	TRBJ2-3	-	CASSPSYRATSTDTQYF	TGTGCCAGCAGCCCATCCTACAGGGCCACTAGCACAGATACGCAGTATTTT
TRBV6-1	-	TRBJ2-3	-	CASSEGLDTDTQYF	TGTGCCAGCAGTGAAGGGTTAGACACAGATACGCAGTATTTT
TRBV29-1	-	TRBJ2-6	TRBD1	CSVGVGQGVSGANVLTF	TGCAGCGTTGGGGTTGGACAGGGAGTTTCTGGGGCCAACGTCCTGACTTTC
TRBV18	-	TRBJ1-1	TRBD1	CASSLLNRGNTEAFF	TGTGCCAGCTCACTACTAAACAGGGGGAACACTGAAGCTTTCTTT
TRBV25-1	-	TRBJ2-7	-	CASRQTGSSYEQYF	TGTGCCAGCAGACAGACAGGTAGCTCCTACGAGCAGTACTTC
TRBV4-1	-	TRBJ1-4	-	CASSQVPWTQAANEKLFF	TGCGCCAGCAGCCAAGTACCCTGGACACAGGCGGCTAATGAAAAACTGTTTTTT
TRBV18	-	TRBJ1-1	-	CASSPRSGDTEAFF	TGTGCCAGCTCACCACGGTCGGGAGACACTGAAGCTTTCTTT
TRBV30	-	TRBJ1-2	TRBD1	CAWSGQGKTGGYTF	TGTGCCTGGAGTGGACAGGGGAAAACGGGAGGCTACACCTTC
TRBV4-2	few	TRBJ2-1	-	CASSQSAQEEQFF	TGTGCCAGCAGCCAATCAGCCCAGGAAGAGCAGTTCTTC
TRBV4-1	-	TRBJ1-5	-	CASSHREGGRGGNQPQHF	TGCGCCAGCAGCCACCGGGAGGGGGGTAGAGGAGGCAATCAGCCCCAGCATTTT
TRBV9	-	TRBJ2-3	TRBD2	CASSVGRGRGGLTDTQYF	TGTGCCAGCAGCGTAGGGAGAGGGCGGGGGGGGCTCACAGATACGCAGTATTTT
TRBV5-1	-	TRBJ2-7	TRBD1	CASSVTGSYEQYF	TGCGCCAGCAGCGTGACAGGGTCCTACGAGCAGTACTTC
TRBV14	-	TRBJ1-1	-	CASSQAGTKNTEAFF	TGTGCCAGCAGCCAAGCCGGGACAAAGAACACTGAAGCTTTCTTT
TRBV4-2	-	TRBJ2-3	TRBD1	CASSQDRNRGTDTQYF	TGTGCCAGCAGCCAAGATAGGAACAGGGGAACAGATACGCAGTATTTT
TRBV14	-	TRBJ2-2	TRBD2	CASSHSGGNTGELFF	TGTGCCAGCAGCCACAGCGGGGGGAACACCGGGGAGCTGTTTTTT
TRBV5-1	-	TRBJ1-4	-	CASSLTGRIANEKLFF	TGCGCCAGCAGCTTGACAGGGAGAATAGCTAATGAAAAACTGTTTTTT
TRBV19	-	TRBJ2-7	-	CASSPRGSYEQYF	TGTGCCAGTAGTCCTCGGGGGTCCTACGAGCAGTACTTC
TRBV7-6	-	TRBJ2-7	-	CASSLVMQGTYEQYF	TGTGCCAGCAGCTTAGTCATGCAGGGGACCTACGAGCAGTACTTC
TRBV6-5	once	TRBJ1-5	-	CAGHRETTHQPQHF	TGTGCCGGTCACAGGGAGACAACACATCAGCCCCAGCATTTT
TRBV5-5	-	TRBJ2-7	-	CASSLRPLAAGEQYF	TGTGCCAGCAGCTTGAGACCGTTAGCCGCGGGCGAGCAGTACTTC
TRBV30	-	TRBJ2-6	-	CAWSALRAGVLTF	TGTGCCTGGAGTGCCTTACGGGCAGGGGTCCTGACTTTC
TRBV19	-	TRBJ2-7	TRBD2	CASSLAGGPYEQYF	TGTGCCAGTAGTTTAGCGGGAGGGCCTTACGAGCAGTACTTC